This T cell receptor beta chain was documented in a study of T cells expressing NK-cell markers. Using the 5' RACE reads, TCRdb records one entry per CDR3 protein without DNA. The sample has about 550,000 distinct CDR3 sequences; the top ten hold roughly 3.5%. The origin of this receptor is a man aged 18 to 30 in good health. Specimen: blood T cells: a sorted CD56 or NKG2C T cell subset, CD4+ or CD8+ T cells, or bulk PBMC T cells (not recorded which).

CDR3 region: CATSDLWQGDEQFF. The chain has TRBV24-1 and TRBJ2-1; TCRdb's D gene call, TRBD2, goes unchecked for lack of DNA. Germline V CDR1 and CDR2: KGHDR, SFDVKD. This CDR3 comprises 14 residues.